The 26 T cell receptor beta chains below come from one sample, sequenced in a study of CD8+ T cells in alopecia areata (dated 2018 in TCRdb). Cells from pooled mouse cutaneous lymph nodes were stained for CD4, CD8alpha, NKG2D, NKG2ACE and other markers and then sorted on a BD Influx. The library came from the immunoSEQ multiplex PCR assay. RNA was extracted from all samples and reverse transcribed into cDNA as template for TCR sequencing. The source is immuneACCESS, and TCRdb retained only in-frame sequences with V and J called. Part of the clones is not carried over; for the studies checked, unresolved V genes explain less than half of this, and the remainder is unexplained. Across this sample, about 270,000 clones were tabulated and none appeared just once. More than 1% of the sample is in the top ten clones. The sequenced sample consisted of CD4+ T cells sorted from a lymph node. The receptors stem from a C3H/HeJ mouse with alopecia areata. In terms of MHC, this strain is H2-k.

This clone showed up just a few times. These gene names are mouse names. The DNA ends 4 residues before the CDR3 does, and the rest of the CDR3 is filled in from the germline J gene. This rearrangement joins TRBV13-1 to TRBJ2-3, with a weak D call TRBD1 (5 bases). Germline V gene sequence: CDR1 NSHNY, CDR2 SYGAGN. This CDR3 comprises 15 residues. V shed 5 bases and J shed 1 base, with 14 bases lying between them. The CDR3 region is CASSPQGYGAETLYF. The part of the CDR3 DNA that was read is TGTGCCAGCAGCCCCCAGGGATACGGTGCAGAA.

This clone was found a few times. A read error is possible here, since a much larger clone lies one base away. Mouse germline and gene names are used. Read coverage stops 4 residues before the CDR3 terminus; the germline J gene supplies the remainder. The same CDR3 is also encoded by other DNA sequences in this sample. The chain uses TRBV13-1 and TRBJ1-2, with 9 positions matching TRBD1. Losses at the gene ends were 3 bases for V and 1 base for J; bases not matched to a gene: 1. This CDR3 comprises 14 residues. CDR1 and CDR2 (germline): NSHNY, SYGAGN. The CDR3 spells CASSGGQGNSDYTF. The CDR3 bases that were read are TGTGCCAGCAGTGGGGGACAGGGAAACTCC.

There are a few counts of this clone. The gene names here belong to mouse. The read finishes 4 residues shy of the CDR3 end, and the germline J gene is used to complete it. The chain couples TRBV19 to TRBJ2-7; 8 nucleotides agree with TRBD1. Germline-derived CDR1 and CDR2 are FNHDT and SITEND (reference sequence). The CDR3 runs 14 residues. Trimming at V came to 4 bases and at J to 2 bases, leaving 5 bases not matched to a gene. The CDR3 here is CASSLRDRTYEQYF. CDR3 DNA (partial): TGTGCCAGCAGTCTCCGGGACAGGACCTAT.

In its sample, this clone was seen a few times. The germline and genes are mouse ones. Read sequence stops 4 residues before the CDR3 end, and the germline J gene provides the missing end. The chain employs TRBV13-2 and TRBJ2-7; 7 bases are shared with TRBD1. The J segment lost 3 bases and the V segment lost 3 bases, leaving 6 bases of the junction unmatched. The germline gives CDR1 NNHNN, CDR2 SYGAGS (reference sequence). This CDR3 region has 14 residues. The part of the CDR3 DNA that was read is TGTGCCAGCGGTGCTCCGGGACAGAACTAT. Amino acid sequence: CASGAPGQNY. The full CDR3 reads CASGAPGQNYEQYF.

As for this clone: Gene names are mouse gene names. The read terminates 4 residues ahead of where the CDR3 ends, so the germline J gene completes it. This sequence joins TRBV5 and TRBJ2-5, with 9 bases fitting TRBD1. This CDR3 spans 13 amino acids. The germline CDR1 and CDR2 sequences are LGHNA and YNLKQL (reference sequence). This CDR3 reads CASRLGTGDTQYF. The covered CDR3 bases are TGTGCCAGCAGGTTGGGGACAGGGGAC.

This clone was observed a few times. Mouse gene names apply. The read ends 3 residues early relative to the CDR3; the germline J gene fills the gap. This chain uses TRBV5 with TRBJ1-6; no reliable D call. TRBJ1-6 is filed as an ORF, its function uncertain. There are 16 residues in the CDR3. The V and J ends lost 1 base and 0 bases respectively, with 7 bases between them. Per the germline V gene, CDR1 is LGHNA and CDR2 is YNLKQL (reference sequence). The part of the CDR3 DNA that was read is TGTGCCAGCAGCCAAGCGCCAGCTTCCTATAATTCGCCC. This encodes CASSQAPASYNSP. The entire CDR3 protein is CASSQAPASYNSPLYF.

About this clone: The listed genes are named as in mouse. The observed sequence ends 4 residues before the CDR3 terminus, with the missing tail filled in from the germline J gene. The chain couples TRBV13-3 to TRBJ1-2; tentative D call: TRBD1 (6 bases). The CDR3 totals 15 residues. Germline loops: CDR1 NNHDY, CDR2 SYVADS. With 3 bases removed from V and 0 bases from J, the gap between germline ends came to 12 bases. The CDR3 protein is CASSVPDRTNSDYTF. CDR3 bases read: TGTGCCAGCAGTGTCCCGGACAGAACAAACTCC.

Only a few counts were recorded for this clone. Gene names denote mouse genes. The CDR3 is cut off 3 residues early in the read; its end comes from the germline J gene. This sample includes further DNA sequences coding for the same CDR3. The chain links TRBV19 to TRBJ1-6, with a tentative D call TRBD1 (6 bases). TRBJ1-6 is reported as an ORF; its role is uncertain. Trimming removed 2 bases from V and 6 bases from J, with 9 bases in between. Per the germline V gene, CDR1 is FNHDT and CDR2 is SITEND (reference sequence). The CDR3 loop spans 14 amino acids. The chain's CDR3 is CASSISRGNSPLYF. CDR3 bases read: TGTGCCAGCAGTATTTCCAGGGGTAATTCGCCC.

In regard to this clone: The listed genes are named as in mouse. The CDR3 end lies 4 residues beyond the end of the read and is filled in from the germline J gene. Within the sample, other DNA sequences also encode this same CDR3. This chain links TRBV13-2 with TRBJ2-5; 10 nucleotides align to TRBD2. J was trimmed by 0 bases and V by 0 bases; bases with no gene match: 4. This CDR3 contains 17 residues. Germline CDR1 is NNHNN and CDR2 is SYGAGS (reference sequence). CDR3 amino acids: CASGDAGTGVNQDTQYF. The CDR3 DNA, read in part, is TGTGCCAGCGGTGATGCAGGGACTGGGGTTAACCAAGAC.

A note on this clone: The genes and germline here are from mouse. The CDR3: CASSDVGGWDTGQLYF. Partial CDR3 DNA: TGTGCCAGCAGTGATGTGGGGGGCTGGGACACCGGG. The rearrangement uses TRBV13-1 and TRBJ2-2, with a possible D match to TRBD2 (7 bases). The missing CDR3 end, 4 residues past where the read stops, is filled in from the germline J gene. V shed 0 bases and J shed 3 bases, with 12 bases lying between them. The germline V gene has CDR1 NSHNY and CDR2 SYGAGN. CDR3 length equals 16 residues.

Worth noting for this clone: Any gene name here is a mouse gene name. The sequenced fragment ends 4 residues before the CDR3 boundary, so the rest is inferred from the germline J gene. Other DNA sequences within the sample encode an identical CDR3. The chain has TRBV17 and TRBJ2-5; weak D call: TRBD1 (5 bases). With 1 base removed from V and 3 bases from J, the gap between germline ends came to 8 bases. The CDR3 sequence is 14 residues long. CDR1 MNHDT and CDR2 YYDKIL come from the germline V gene. The CDR3 here is CASSRGAGQDTQYF. Incomplete CDR3 DNA: TGTGCTAGCAGTAGAGGGGCAGGGCAAGAC.

This clone was counted ten times or more. Genes here carry mouse names. The CDR3 end falls 4 residues outside the read, so it is completed with the germline J gene. The rearrangement uses TRBV19 and TRBJ1-2; 11 bases map to TRBD1. The germline V gene has CDR1 FNHDT and CDR2 SITEND (reference sequence). The trim removed 4 bases at V and 0 bases at J, leaving 2 bases unmatched. This CDR3 has 15 residues. The part of the CDR3 DNA that was read is TGTGCCAGCAGTTCGGGACAGGGGGCAAACTCC. This translates into CASSSGQGANS. The full CDR3 sequence reads CASSSGQGANSDYTF.

Concerning this clone: Gene names are mouse gene names. The read gets to within 4 residues of the CDR3 end, and the germline J gene fills in the rest. The chain is built from TRBV31 and TRBJ2-2; 9 nucleotides align to TRBD2. There are 16 residues in the CDR3. Germline loops: CDR1 GKSSPN, CDR2 SITVG. With 1 base clipped from V and 0 bases from J, the junction kept 3 bases outside the gene matches. CDR3 DNA, as far as it was read: TGTGCCTGGAGTCCCCGGACTGGGGCAAACACCGGG. It is translated as CAWSPRTGANTG. The entire CDR3 sequence reads CAWSPRTGANTGQLYF.

In the case of this clone: The germline and genes are mouse ones. The observed sequence ends 4 residues before the CDR3 terminus, with the missing tail filled in from the germline J gene. The sample contains more than one DNA sequence encoding this CDR3. The chain couples TRBV1 to TRBJ2-1, with 10 nucleotides matching TRBD1. This CDR3 spans 14 amino acids. In germline, CDR1 is NSQYPW, CDR2 LRSPGD (reference sequence). The sequenced CDR3 bases are TGCACCTGCAGTGGGGGACAGGGGAGGGCT. It encodes CTCSGGQGRA. The full-length CDR3 reads as CTCSGGQGRAEQFF.

Comment on this clone: Each gene name is a mouse one. The read ends 4 residues before the CDR3 terminus; that terminus is restored from the germline J gene. V usage is TRBV5 and J usage is TRBJ2-5, with D possibly TRBD1 on 6 matching bases. This CDR3 is built from 14 residues. V lost 4 bases, J lost 0 bases, and 8 bases lay in between. The germline gives CDR1 LGHNA, CDR2 YNLKQL (reference sequence). CDR3 region: CASSPRGNQDTQYF. Incomplete CDR3 DNA: TGTGCCAGCAGCCCCAGGGGTAACCAAGAC.

A few counts support this clone. Any gene name here is a mouse gene name. The read gets to within 4 residues of the CDR3 end, and the germline J gene fills in the rest. V usage is TRBV17 and J usage is TRBJ2-1, with 8 bases fitting TRBD2. CDR3 length equals 14 residues. CDR1 and CDR2 (germline): MNHDT, YYDKIL. Here the CDR3 reads CASSRLGGMAEQFF. The covered CDR3 bases are TGTGCTAGCAGTAGACTGGGGGGAATGGCT.

Regarding this clone: Gene names are mouse gene names. CDR3 DNA (partial): TGTGCCAGCAGTAAGGGGGGGGTTAACCAAGAC. The encoded protein is CASSKGGVNQD. The CDR3 as a whole reads CASSKGGVNQDTQYF. J is TRBJ2-5 and V is TRBV19; a possible D gene is TRBD2 (7 bases). The read is 4 residues too short to cover the CDR3 end, so that end is filled in from the germline J gene. Germline V gene data show CDR1 as FNHDT and CDR2 as SITEND (reference sequence). Trimming took off 3 bases at V and 0 bases at J, with 11 bases between the two ends. This CDR3 has 15 amino acids.

This clone has only a few counts. The gene names given are mouse names. Sequencing ends 4 residues short of the CDR3 end; the germline J gene provides the rest. The rearrangement links TRBV19 to TRBJ1-1; 10 positions match TRBD1. The length of the CDR3 is 15 residues. V was clipped by 6 bases and J by 0 bases; unmatched bases: 5. Per the germline V gene, CDR1 is FNHDT and CDR2 is SITEND (reference sequence). CDR3 DNA, as far as it was read: TGTGCCAGCACCCTCGGACAGGGGGCAAACACA. Residues: CASTLGQGANT. The full CDR3 sequence reads CASTLGQGANTEVFF.

As concerns this clone: Genes and germline come from the mouse. Coverage ceases 4 residues before the CDR3 finishes, and the germline J gene fills in the end. Within the sample, other DNA sequences also encode this same CDR3. The chain is built from TRBV5 and TRBJ2-4; D is perhaps TRBD2 (6 bases). This CDR3 is built from 14 residues. Trimming stripped 0 bases from V and 3 bases from J, with 7 bases between. Germline values: CDR1 LGHNA, CDR2 YNLKQL (reference sequence). CDR3 bases read: TGTGCCAGCAGCCAAGATTGGGGGCAAAAC. It specifies CASSQDWGQN. The CDR3 as a whole reads CASSQDWGQNTLYF.

The sample holds many counts of this clone. The germline and genes are mouse ones. The DNA ends 4 residues before the CDR3 does, and the rest of the CDR3 is filled in from the germline J gene. The same CDR3 can be traced to other DNA sequences in this sample. The chain is built from TRBV13-1 and TRBJ1-2; a possible D gene is TRBD1 (5 bases). The germline V gene has CDR1 NSHNY and CDR2 SYGAGN. CDR3 length equals 13 residues. The V end was cut by 3 bases, the J end by 1 base, with 7 bases between. The CDR3 spells CASSADRNSDYTF. The DNA read from the CDR3 is TGTGCCAGCAGTGCCGACAGAAACTCC.

This clone was recorded at least ten times. The germline and genes are mouse ones. The CDR3 goes on 4 residues after the read ends, and that part is filled in from the germline J gene. This chain connects TRBV13-3 to TRBJ2-5; D possibly corresponds to TRBD1 (5 bases). The germline V gene has CDR1 NNHDY and CDR2 SYVADS. CDR3 size: 13 residues. CDR3 amino acids: CASRAGQKDTQYF. The CDR3 bases that were read are TGTGCCAGCAGAGCCGGACAAAAAGAC.

Only a few counts were recorded for this clone. Gene names refer to mouse genes. Read sequence stops 4 residues before the CDR3 end, and the germline J gene provides the missing end. J is TRBJ2-1 and V is TRBV19, with D possibly being TRBD1 (5 bases). Trimming pared 6 bases from V and 2 bases from J, leaving 12 bases between. Germline CDR1 and CDR2: FNHDT and SITEND (reference sequence). The CDR3 has 14 amino acids. The covered CDR3 bases are TGTGCCAGCACCCGTCAGGGTTACTATGCT. It encodes CASTRQGYYA. The entire CDR3 protein is CASTRQGYYAEQFF.

This clone was recorded a few times. Any gene name here is a mouse gene name. The CDR3 extends 4 residues past the end of the read, so its final part is completed from the germline J gene. The gene calls are TRBV13-1 and TRBJ1-2; TRBD1 aligns across 9 bases. The V segment lost 4 bases and the J segment 2 bases; nucleotides outside the gene matches: 3. The CDR3 totals 14 residues. Germline assignment: CDR1 NSHNY and CDR2 SYGAGN. The CDR3 region is CASSTGGPNSDYTF. The sequenced CDR3 bases are TGTGCCAGCAGTACAGGGGGCCCGAACTCC.

Notes on this clone: Gene names are mouse gene names. The observed sequence ends 4 residues before the CDR3 terminus, with the missing tail filled in from the germline J gene. This chain connects TRBV17 to TRBJ2-1; TRBD2 agrees at 9 bases. The CDR3 extends over 15 amino acids. Germline V lookup: CDR1 MNHDT, CDR2 YYDKIL. V dropped 1 base and J dropped 6; count of bases not matched to a gene: 4. The CDR3 loop reads CASSRVGGLFAEQFF. The covered CDR3 bases are TGTGCTAGCAGTAGAGTGGGGGGGCTTTTTGCT.

This clone was seen only a few times. Mouse gene names apply. The read finishes 4 residues shy of the CDR3 end, and the germline J gene is used to complete it. Different DNA sequences within this sample yield the same CDR3. The chain has TRBV13-2 and TRBJ2-2; TRBD1 matches 9 bases. Trimming took 3 bases from V and 0 from J; bases not matched to a gene: 3. This CDR3 has 16 amino acids. Germline V gives CDR1 NNHNN, CDR2 SYGAGS (reference sequence). The CDR3 bases that were read are TGTGCCAGCGGTGGGGGACAGGGATCAAACACCGGG. Protein: CASGGGQGSNTG. The CDR3 in its entirety is CASGGGQGSNTGQLYF.

Regarding this clone: The listed genes are named as in mouse. The CDR3 end lies 4 residues beyond the end of the read and is filled in from the germline J gene. The V gene is TRBV13-2, the J gene TRBJ2-1; TRBD2 matches 7 bases. This CDR3 region has 16 residues. Germline CDR1 and CDR2: NNHNN and SYGAGS (reference sequence). The V and J ends lost 1 base and 4 bases, in that order; junction bases with no gene match: 8. Partial CDR3 DNA: TGTGCCAGCGGTGATCCGCGGGCTGGGGGATATGCT. It encodes CASGDPRAGGYA. Given in full, the CDR3 is CASGDPRAGGYAEQFF.